A single TCR beta chain is shown here with its context. Germline CDR1 reads SGHRS; CDR2 reads YFSETQ. The ends were cut back, 0 bases at V and 5 bases at J, with 11 bases in the middle. The CDR3 extends over 15 amino acids. This sample is part of a study of OX40 agonist ivuxolimab in advanced cancers. Clones were read by immunoSEQ multiplex PCR, and TCRdb kept only the in-frame ones, dropping some. The sample records under 100,000 clones, more than 80% being singletons. The sequences come from CD4+ or CD8+ T cells sorted from blood, collected in a trial of the OX40 agonist ivuxolimab. The chain links TRBV5-1 to TRBJ2-2; weak D call: TRBD1 (5 bases). The clonotype comes from an adult with an advanced solid tumor such as melanoma, head and neck, liver or kidney cancer. The CDR3 spells CASSLVQVETGELFF. The CDR3 DNA reads as TGCGCCAGCAGCTTGGTACAGGTTGAAACCGGGGAGCTGTTTTTT. Using reference TRBV5-1 and TRBJ2-2 for the parts outside the CDR3, the full variable domain is KAGVTQTPRYLIKTRGQQVTLSCSPISGHRSVSWYQQTPGQGLQFLFEYFSETQRNKGNFPGRFSGRQFSNSRSEMNVSTLELGDSALYLCASSLVQVETGELFFGEGSRLTVL.